The rows below give T cell receptor beta chains drawn from one sample of a study of blood T cell repertoires in COVID-19. The table came from immunoSEQ multiplex PCR; TCRdb's copy has only in-frame clones and leaves some out. The data show approximately 77,000 clones, about 82% seen once. Input material: peripheral blood. The receptors derive from a woman between 55 and 75 years old with acute or convalescent COVID-19. The CDR3 runs from the conserved cysteine through the conserved F or W.

TRBV11-3 CASSTGTAGNTIYF
TRBV4-3 CASSRQGSTEAFF
TRBV9 CASSEGTTSGSTDTQYF
TRBV7-2 CASRRGQGKGGELFF
TRBV3-1/TRBV3-2 CASSQEGQLDGGYGYTF
TRBV4-3 CASSQAPDRGYEQYF
TRBV11-2 CASSPGVGTLVDTQYF
TRBV6-1 CASSEARTGSYSPLHF
TRBV7-2 CASSSELNYGYTF
TRBV9 CASSVATAGNTIYF
TRBV5-1 CASSLGQGNEQYF
TRBV11-2 CASSPSEGANTEAFF
TRBV10-2 CASRGGLYNEQFF
TRBV27 CASSITGTNYGYTF
TRBV5-6 CASTPTGSYQETQYF
TRBV10-3 CAKRPGQSYGYTF
TRBV21-1 CASSTQEVGSYNEQFF
TRBV5-1 CASSLVAGGFDEQFF
TRBV3-1/TRBV3-2 CASSHEDRVYGYTF
TRBV30 CAWGGRGVTDTQYF
TRBV15 CATQRGSYNEQFF
TRBV3-1/TRBV3-2 CASSSRGGASYTF
TRBV7-8 CASSLVTGKNTDTQYF
TRBV11-2 CASSHLGRWNTQYF
TRBV7-6 CASSLTGGGAKDTQYF
TRBV19 CASSDRTGRGEKLFF
TRBV30 CAWMRGLGTGELFF
TRBV24-1 CATSADRYYGYTF
TRBV6-1 CASSEVLFYEQYF
TRBV24-1 CATRPGGNNYGYTF
TRBV30 CAWSRQGSGGANVLTF
TRBV9 CASSVAETSYGYTF
TRBV7-2 CASSVTGGSSGHEQYF
TRBV24-1 CATGASTDTQYF
TRBV2 CASSEATVPRNTGELFF
TRBV5-1 CASSLEGLTIYNEQFF
TRBV3-1/TRBV3-2 CASSQSVATDTQYF
TRBV6-6 CASRGQYNSPLHF
TRBV7-2 CASSIQGAGGYTF
TRBV5-1 CASSLRRTVTNTEAFF
TRBV5-1 CASSWDTDTEAFF
TRBV19 CASSMQIHMNTEAFF